The 8 T cell receptor beta chains below all came from one sample that was sequenced in a study of cytomegalovirus exposure and HLA in healthy donors. Vbeta (60) and Jbeta (13) primers were used in the PCR. This table comes from immunoSEQ multiplex PCR, and its TCRdb copy is limited to in-frame clones, with some not included. Of around 200,000 clones in the sample, more than 65% were seen once. The sample consisted of PBMCs. All receptors derive from a girl aged 2-10 years in good health and CMV-seropositive.

Regarding this clone: One end of the junction varies from germline; a read error may be responsible. The J gene is TRBJ1-1, the V gene TRBV4-1, with D hard to call. Germline V CDR1 and CDR2: MGHRA, YSYEKL. This CDR3 region has 16 residues. Here the CDR3 reads CASNQQFDGLNTEAFF. DNA of the CDR3: TGCGCCAGCAACCAACAGTTTGACGGGTTGAACACTGAAGCTTTCTTT.

V and J are TRBV30 and TRBJ2-1, with 8 bases lining up with TRBD2. With 1 base clipped from V and 10 bases from J, the junction kept 6 bases outside the gene matches. CDR1 GTSNPN and CDR2 SVGIG come from the germline V gene (reference sequence). The CDR3 length is 13 residues. CDR3 protein: CAWSGGGSGEQFF. The DNA for the CDR3 is TGTGCCTGGAGTGGCGGGGGGAGTGGAGAGCAGTTCTTC.

This clone is a singleton in its sample. The V call is TRBV5-5, the J call TRBJ1-2, with D possibly matching TRBD1 (6 bases). Germline V gives CDR1 SGHKS, CDR2 YYEKEE (reference sequence). Trimming shortened V by 2 bases and J by 4 bases, and 15 bases separated the two germline ends. This CDR3 comprises 15 residues. CDR3 region: CASSFQQGIGYGYTF. The CDR3 bases are TGTGCCAGCAGCTTCCAACAGGGTATCGGCTATGGCTACACCTTC.

The chain combines TRBV30 with TRBJ1-2, with 10 positions matching TRBD1. CDR1 GTSNPN and CDR2 SVGIG come from the germline V gene (reference sequence). With V trimmed by 5 bases and J by 3 bases, 6 bases remained unmatched. This CDR3 is built from 14 residues. CDR3: CAWAYGTGDYGYTF. The CDR3 DNA reads TGTGCCTGGGCCTACGGGACAGGGGACTATGGCTACACCTTC.

The rearrangement joins TRBV5-1 to TRBJ2-3; D is perhaps TRBD1 (5 bases). The germline V gene has CDR1 SGHRS and CDR2 YFSETQ. V gave up 2 bases and J gave up 2 bases, with 12 bases separating them. The CDR3 runs 15 residues. The CDR3 nucleotides read TGCGCCAGCAGCTTAAATCCAGGGATCACAGATACGCAGTATTTT. It yields the protein CASSLNPGITDTQYF. Complete variable domain (other parts from reference TRBV5-1 and TRBJ2-3): KAGVTQTPRYLIKTRGQQVTLSCSPISGHRSVSWYQQTPGQGLQFLFEYFSETQRNKGNFPGRFSGRQFSNSRSEMNVSTLELGDSALYLCASSLNPGITDTQYFGPGTRLTVL.

This chain joins TRBV4-1 and TRBJ2-7, with 10 bases identical to TRBD2. Germline V gene lookup returns CDR1 MGHRA and CDR2 YSYEKL. After removal of 0 bases from V and 3 bases from J, the junction contained 5 bases not matched to a gene. The CDR3 contains 16 residues. CDR3: CASSQDREREGYEQYF. CDR3 DNA: TGCGCCAGCAGCCAAGATCGGGAGCGGGAGGGCTACGAGCAGTACTTC.

This clone came up once. The chain employs TRBV7-8 and TRBJ2-7, with TRBD1 matching over 9 bases. Per germline, CDR1 SGHVS and CDR2 FQNEAQ. The CDR3 has 14 amino acids. V shed 5 bases and J 6 bases; nucleotides not matched to a gene: 8. CDR3 loop: CASSKTGTGLEQYF. CDR3 nucleotide sequence: TGTGCCAGCAGCAAAACCGGGACAGGGCTCGAGCAGTACTTC. The whole variable domain, remainder taken from reference TRBV7-8 and TRBJ2-7, is GAGVSQSPRYKVAKRGQDVALRCDPISGHVSLFWYQQALGQGPEFLTYFQNEAQLDKSGLPSDRFFAERPEGSVSTLKIQRTQQEDSAVYLCASSKTGTGLEQYFGPGTRLTVT.

The chain couples TRBV30 to TRBJ1-2, with D possibly matching TRBD1 (5 bases). V was cut by 3 bases and J by 7 bases, with 18 bases left in between. The germline gives CDR1 GTSNPN, CDR2 SVGIG (reference sequence). The CDR3 runs 14 residues. DNA of the CDR3: TGTGCCTGGAGCGCAAAGGGGCGGTTTGGTGGCTACACCTTC. Amino acids: CAWSAKGRFGGYTF.